This TCR beta chain was identified in a study of Graves' ophthalmopathy and Graves' hyperthyroidism. Study at large: Untreated patients at initial diagnosis provided peripheral blood.

Patients with other autoimmune diseases, uncontrolled infections, pregnancy or lactation were excluded. Germline CDR1 MNHNS, CDR2 SASEGT. CDR3 length equals 14 residues. Study outcomes and limitations: Its predictions of ophthalmopathy progression gave the model 60% to 71% sensitivity and about 72% specificity.

RNA transcripts were the template, and TCR beta CDR3 regions were amplified from them. Second-round multiplex PCR came after a first-round RT-PCR that employed HTBI primers. TCRdb redid the calling of the multiplex PCR reads with MiXCR, one entry per CDR3 protein. The top ten clones hold 2.5% to 3.5% of a sample with hundreds of thousands of distinct CDR3 sequences, under 25% of them seen once. Details on this clonotype: The antigen is unknown. Sequence at one end of the junction differs from germline and may be a read error.

Sequencing input: peripheral blood. The genes are TRBV6-1 and TRBJ2-7, with D perhaps matching TRBD1 (6 bases). The receptor comes from a woman between 18 and 30 years old with stable Graves' hyperthyroidism. The CDR3 DNA reads as TGTGCCAGCTCCCGGGACACGGCCCTCCACGATCAGTACTTC. Encoded protein: CASSRDTALHDQYF.